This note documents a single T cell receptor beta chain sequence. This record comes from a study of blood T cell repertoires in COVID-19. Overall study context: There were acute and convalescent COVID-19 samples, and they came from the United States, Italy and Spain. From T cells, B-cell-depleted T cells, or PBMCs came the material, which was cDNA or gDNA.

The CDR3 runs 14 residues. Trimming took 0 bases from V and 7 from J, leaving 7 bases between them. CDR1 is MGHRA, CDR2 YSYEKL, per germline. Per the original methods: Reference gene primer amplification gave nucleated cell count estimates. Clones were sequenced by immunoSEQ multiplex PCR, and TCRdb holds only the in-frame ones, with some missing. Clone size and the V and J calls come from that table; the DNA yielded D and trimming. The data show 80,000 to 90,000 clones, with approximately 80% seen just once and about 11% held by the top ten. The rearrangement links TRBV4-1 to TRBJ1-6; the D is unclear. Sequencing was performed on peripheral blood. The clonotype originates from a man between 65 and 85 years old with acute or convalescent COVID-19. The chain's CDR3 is CASSQDTLNSPLHF. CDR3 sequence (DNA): TGCGCCAGCAGCCAAGACACTCTCAATTCACCCCTCCACTTT.